This T cell receptor (beta chain) was documented in a study of T cells in Graves' hyperthyroidism and ophthalmopathy. Study findings and constraints: With a median lead of roughly 6.8 months before onset, the model predicted ophthalmopathy.

The investigators amplified TCR beta CDR3 regions from RNA transcripts. The HTBI primer set served for first-round RT-PCR of the TCR CDR3. In TCRdb, the multiplex PCR reads were re-called with MiXCR into one record per CDR3 protein. The sample lists roughly 250,000 distinct CDR3 sequences; approximately 21% were seen once. Remarks on this clonotype: Its matching antigen is unknown.

V shed 5 bases, J shed 8 bases, and the junction held 8 bases outside the gene matches. CDR3 length: 14 amino acids. The V gene's germline CDR1 is MNHEY and CDR2 SMNVEV (reference sequence). This rearrangement joins TRBV27 to TRBJ1-2; 10 bases map to TRBD1. The sequenced sample consisted of blood. The source is a man aged 25-45 years with Graves' ophthalmopathy. CDR3 loop: CASSAWTGGRGYTF. The CDR3 region has the DNA TGTGCCAGCAGTGCGTGGACAGGGGGACGGGGCTACACCTTC.